The source of this TCR beta chain is a study of early T cells in non-severe SARS-CoV-2 infection. The CDR3 spans 17 residues. J lost 8 bases, V lost 1 base, and 9 bases had no gene match. Germline V gene lookup returns CDR1 SGHVS and CDR2 FNYEAQ. Via MiXCR, TCRdb re-called the 5' RACE reads, giving one row per CDR3 protein. The sample carries tens of thousands of distinct CDR3 sequences, roughly an eighth recorded once. The source is an adult who was a healthcare worker with PCR-confirmed SARS-CoV-2 infection or an uninfected control (not recorded which). V gene TRBV7-6 combines with J gene TRBJ2-1, with 12 bases lining up with TRBD1. The sequencing input was whole blood. As DNA, the CDR3 is TGTGCCAGCAGCTTAGGGGCCGGGACAGGGGGCGCGGATGAGCAGTTCTTC. Its protein product is CASSLGAGTGGADEQFF.